Sequencing of this T cell receptor beta chain was carried out in a study of spatial heterogeneity in lung cancer. This sample's time point: blood at routine non-recurrence follow-up after resection. In its sample, this clonotype was seen a few times. TCRdb processed the 5' RACE reads anew with MiXCR; each CDR3 protein has one entry. The sample holds roughly 30,000 distinct CDR3 sequences; 8.5% to 12% are singletons and the top ten take roughly 30%. The length of the CDR3 is 14 residues. Germline loops: CDR1 SNHLY, CDR2 FYNNEI. V lost 8 bases to trimming and J lost 1 base, with 12 bases between them. This clonotype originated in a female donor with early-stage non-small cell lung cancer. The V call is TRBV2, the J call TRBJ2-1; D is unresolved. The sample consisted of PBMCs, taken at follow-up. This CDR3 reads CASLAGYSYNEQFF. CDR3 DNA sequence: TGTGCCAGCCTGGCAGGCTATTCCTACAATGAGCAGTTCTTC.